This note documents a single TCR beta chain sequence. It has no known antigen specificity. Nothing much larger sits one base from this clone, and base qualities are not available. Synthesis of TCR cDNA relied on 5'RACE template switching, a step that introduced a universal primer site along with unique molecular identifiers. Priming for cDNA synthesis came from both the TCR alpha and TCR beta constant segments. Two PCR steps were used to amplify libraries, with sample barcodes and sequencing adapters being added in the second step. Sequencing of libraries was performed on Illumina HiSeq 2500 (2x100 bp) or NovaSeq (2x150 bp). On the study's bioinformatics: MIGEC handled demultiplexing of reads and collapsing into UMI consensus sequences, while MiXCR performed V(D)J alignment. Vaccine-responding clonotypes were defined with edgeR using replicate PBMC samples, requiring FDR below 0.01 and a log2 fold change above 5 up to day 15. Each bulk clonotype received a CD4 or CD8 identity based on whether the sequenced CD4 or CD8 repertoire contained that clonotype at higher abundance. TCRdb reworked the public reads: Q25 trimming with fastp, MiXCR clone assembly, productive beta chains retained. CDR3 protein duplicates are merged, each entry listing the most common genes and DNA. None of the V and J calls come from the authors' own analysis; TCRdb made them. This sample comprises some 600,000 distinct CDR3 sequences, approximately 16% of them detected only once. The ten largest clones take up 15% to 20% of the sample.

The data derive from a study of T cells after yellow fever vaccination (dated by TCRdb to between 2019 and 2020). Study-level background: The SMART-Seq v4 Ultra Low Input RNA kit was used to prepare libraries from fractions with low cell numbers. Blood samples were taken at several timepoints before and after primary and secondary immunization, and bulk PBMC replicates and cell subsets were isolated. Two healthy male donors made up the cohort, one aged 18 to 29 years and the other aged 30 to 40 years. To track T-cell clones before and after primary and booster YFV17D yellow fever vaccination, bulk TCR alpha and beta repertoires were sequenced longitudinally. Results the study describes overall, beyond this receptor: Computational filtering was needed because FACS-sorted repertoires could contain abundant contaminating clonotypes from the bulk population. A small fraction of clonotypes appeared in both the CD4 and CD8 compartments, likely as a result of convergent recombination. After the booster, most clones that had expanded after primary vaccination were detected again (over 95% of CD4 and more than 85% of CD8), suggesting broad maintenance of memory. Only a couple of donors were included in the study, so the extent to which the findings can be generalized is limited. The secondary T-cell response was weaker than the primary response but faster, peaking on day 5 instead of day 15.

In the paper's terms, the treatment or condition label means: live attenuated yellow fever vaccine strain. At each blood-draw timepoint, two biological replicates of bulk PBMCs were collected. A standard Ficoll-Paque protocol was used to isolate PBMCs from peripheral blood. TriZol was used to extract RNA from bulk PBMCs, CD4 and CD8 fractions, and dextramer-positive and dextramer-negative fractions. This receptor was identified in a man in his late teens or twenties who received the YFV17D yellow fever vaccine. The sequencing here drew on PBMCs, taken about 5 days after the first yellow fever vaccination.

The DNA sequence reads TGTGCCAGCGCCGGACAGGGTGAACTCTACGAGCAGTACTTC. The encoded protein is CASAGQGELYEQYF. The receptor chain draws on TRBV12-3 or TRBV12-4 and TRBJ2-7; TRBD1 lines up with 8 middle nucleotides. The CDR3 covers 14 residues, taking in both the cysteine and the phenylalanine. The only DNA kept is the CDR3, 42 bases in frame from the first base. Trimming takes 8 bases off V and 3 bases off J; junction bases not matched to a gene: 9.